These 2 T cell receptor beta chains were all obtained from the same sample, sequenced in a study of OX40 agonist ivuxolimab in advanced cancers. Generated by immunoSEQ multiplex PCR, the TCRdb table keeps only in-frame clones and is missing some. Of some 80,000 clones listed, around 89% are singletons. This specimen consisted of CD4+ or CD8+ T cells sorted from blood, obtained in a trial of the OX40 agonist ivuxolimab. The source is an adult with an advanced solid tumor such as melanoma, head and neck, liver or kidney cancer.

The chain couples TRBV6-5 to TRBJ2-7; the match to TRBD2 covers 7 bases. CDR1 and CDR2 (germline): MNHEY, SVGAGI. J was trimmed by 4 bases and V by 4 bases; bases with no gene match: 1. The length of the CDR3 is 12 residues. CDR3 nucleotides: TGTGCCAGCAGTTGGGGGGGGTACGAGCAGTACTTC. Its translation: CASSWGGYEQYF.

CDR3 sequence reads: CASSYTGGPASYEQYF. The CDR3 DNA sequence: TGTGCCAGCAGTTACACAGGGGGCCCGGCCTCCTACGAGCAGTACTTC. The chain links TRBV6-6 to TRBJ2-7; 9 bases agree with TRBD1. This CDR3 has 16 amino acids. Germline V CDR1 and CDR2: MNHNY, SVGAGI (reference sequence). The trim removed 2 bases at V and 0 bases at J, leaving 5 bases unmatched.